This T cell receptor beta chain was identified during a study of shared clonotypes between healthy human individuals. About the research overall: Each donor's CD4 naive and CD4 memory cells filled three plates apiece, CD8 naive two, and CD8 memory one. Regarding the study as a whole: A few donors had around 5% of their naive CD4 clonotypes in common. Relative to their counterparts shared across all four donors, non-shared clonotypes exhibited diminished generation probabilities.

Regarding this clone: The antigen is not known.

Germline-derived CDR1 and CDR2 are KGHSH and LQKENI. V was shortened by 4 bases and J by 7 bases, with 14 bases between the two germline ends. The CDR3 extends over 13 amino acids. The authors loaded roughly 200 ng DNA, 28,000 or so T cell genomes, into sorted-subset replicate PCRs. The table came from immunoSEQ multiplex PCR; TCRdb's copy has only in-frame clones and leaves some out. There are about 1 million clones in the sample; around 76% occur only once, and 1.4% lies in the top ten. What was sequenced was memory CD4+ T cells sorted from blood. Subset defined: CD45RA-negative fraction. The V gene is TRBV18, the J gene TRBJ2-7, with D possibly called TRBD1 or TRBD2 (5 bases each). This clonotype originated in a man between 18 and 29 years old in good health. CDR3: CASSLGTLREQYF. CDR3 nucleotides: TGTGCCAGCTCACTCGGGACGCTACGAGAGCAGTACTTC.